These 16 T cell receptor beta chains were all obtained from the same sample, sequenced in a study of identical twins. A single record per CDR3 protein comes from TCRdb applying MiXCR to the 5' RACE reads. This table holds 550,000 to 800,000 distinct CDR3 sequences, around 7.5% found once. This sample also belongs to another study, concerning yellow fever vaccine responses in identical twins.

Sequencing was carried out using PBMCs. The receptors stem from a woman aged 18-35 years in good health.

The chain couples TRBV29-1 to TRBJ2-6; TRBD1 matches at 8 bases. The germline CDR1 and CDR2 sequences are SQVTM and ANQGSEA. The V gene end was trimmed by 6 bases and the J gene end by 3 bases; junction bases not matched to a gene: 4. The CDR3 spans 14 residues. The CDR3 DNA sequence: TGCAGCGTCGGACAGGGTAATGGGGCCAACGTCCTGACTTTC. Translation gives CSVGQGNGANVLTF. The full variable domain, with the rest looked up from reference TRBV29-1 and TRBJ2-6, is SAVISQKPSRDICQRGTSLTIQCQVDSQVTMMFWYRQQPGQSLTLIATANQGSEATYESGFVIDKFPISRPNLTFSTLTVSNMSPEDSSIYLCSVGQGNGANVLTFGAGSRLTVL.

The chain combines TRBV7-8 with TRBJ2-5; 7 bases agree with TRBD2. The CDR3 consists of 14 residues. After removal of 3 bases from V and 3 bases from J, the junction contained 4 bases not matched to a gene. CDR1 is SGHVS and CDR2 is FQNEAQ in the germline V gene. CDR3 coding DNA: TGTGCCAGCAGCTTGAGCGGGATTAAAGAGACCCAGTACTTC. This codes for CASSLSGIKETQYF.

To note about this clonotype: One base away lies a much larger clone, so this may be a sequencing read error. The V and J genes are TRBV5-5 and TRBJ2-2; D gene unclear. This CDR3 is built from 14 residues. V was clipped by 0 bases and J by 9 bases, with 12 bases between them. In germline, CDR1 is SGHKS, CDR2 YYEKEE (reference sequence). CDR3 bases: TGTGCCAGCAGCTTGGCCAAGGTCTCATGGGAGCTGTTTTTT. Encoded protein: CASSLAKVSWELFF. The whole variable domain, filled in from reference TRBV5-5 and TRBJ2-2, reads DAGVTQSPTHLIKTRGQQVTLRCSPISGHKSVSWYQQVLGQGPQFIFQYYEKEERGRGNFPDRFSARQFPNYSSELNVNALLLGDSALYLCASSLAKVSWELFFGEGSRLTVL.

The chain employs TRBV6-5 and TRBJ2-2; 12 positions match TRBD1. Looked up from germline, CDR1 is MNHEY and CDR2 is SVGAGI. V was clipped by 0 bases and J by 7 bases; unmatched bases: 9. This CDR3 region has 18 residues. CDR3 sequence: CASSYSPGTGGKSGELFF. In nucleotides, the CDR3 is TGTGCCAGCAGTTACTCGCCAGGGACAGGGGGCAAGAGCGGGGAGCTGTTTTTT.

The V call is TRBV5-4, the J call TRBJ2-3, with 7 bases fitting TRBD2. V shed 3 bases and J 0 bases; nucleotides not matched to a gene: 7. The CDR3 spans 16 residues. Germline V lookup: CDR1 SGHNT, CDR2 YYREEE (reference sequence). CDR3 protein: CASSSGNGGSTDTQYF. The CDR3 nucleotides are TGTGCCAGCAGCTCGGGGAACGGGGGGAGCACAGATACGCAGTATTTT.

Many counts were recorded for this clonotype. A junction boundary mismatches the germline segment, possibly from a read error. This chain joins TRBV5-1 and TRBJ2-3, with 10 bases matching TRBD1. This CDR3 contains 15 residues. Germline assignment: CDR1 SGHRS and CDR2 YFSETQ. As DNA, the CDR3 is TGTGCCAGCAGTCCAGGGACAGGGGGCACAGATACGCAGTATTTT. It is translated as CASSPGTGGTDTQYF.

A few counts support this clonotype. Written as DNA, the CDR3 is TGCAGTGCACGCAAACCGGGACAGCGGTACACCGGGGAGCTGTTTTTT. Its protein product is CSARKPGQRYTGELFF. This chain joins TRBV20-1 and TRBJ2-2; 7 bases are shared with TRBD1. The ends lost 6 bases at V and 3 bases at J; junction bases unmatched: 13. The CDR3 covers 16 residues. Germline V gene sequence: CDR1 DFQATT, CDR2 SNEGSKA (reference sequence).

This clonotype appeared many times. V usage is TRBV5-1 and J usage is TRBJ2-5, with D possibly being TRBD2 (5 bases). Trimming left V 1 base short and J 5 bases short, with 9 bases between. CDR1 is SGHRS, CDR2 YFSETQ, per germline. This CDR3 is built from 13 residues. CDR3 in DNA: TGCGCCAGCAGCTTGAGAGGGTTGGAGACCCAGTACTTC. This codes for CASSLRGLETQYF.

This clonotype was observed many times. The gene calls are TRBV7-6 and TRBJ1-3; the D gene is possibly TRBD1 (5 bases). CDR1 SGHVS and CDR2 FNYEAQ come from the germline V gene. V was shortened by 3 bases and J by 0 bases, with 12 bases between the two germline ends. The CDR3 sequence is 16 residues long. CDR3 region: CASSLDPGYSGNTIYF. DNA of the CDR3: TGTGCCAGCAGCTTGGACCCAGGGTACTCTGGAAACACCATATATTTT.

There are a few counts of this clonotype. One junction end does not reproduce the germline sequence, and a read error may be involved. The chain uses TRBV5-1 and TRBJ1-1; D gene ambiguous. The CDR3 covers 13 residues. Germline CDR1 reads SGHRS; CDR2 reads YFSETQ. The CDR3 coding sequence is TGCGCCAGCAGCTTGGGCGATATTATTGGGTCCACTTTT. This codes for CASSLGDIIGSTF. The whole variable domain, filled in from reference TRBV5-1 and TRBJ1-1, reads KAGVTQTPRYLIKTRGQQVTLSCSPISGHRSVSWYQQTPGQGLQFLFEYFSETQRNKGNFPGRFSGRQFSNSRSEMNVSTLELGDSALYLCASSLGDIIGSTFGQGTRLTVV.

This clonotype was detected only a few times. The chain couples TRBV5-6 to TRBJ2-2, with TRBD1 matching over 9 bases. J gave up 4 bases and V 3 bases, and 19 bases lay outside the gene matches. There are 20 residues in the CDR3. Per the germline V gene, CDR1 is SGHDT and CDR2 is YYEEEE. As DNA, the CDR3 is TGTGCCAGCAGCTCCCAGGAGTACAGGGGGCCTTATCTTCCCACCGGGGAGCTGTTTTTT. This codes for CASSSQEYRGPYLPTGELFF.

This clonotype was picked up a small number of times. V and J are TRBV5-1 and TRBJ1-1; possible D gene TRBD1, 5 bases. CDR1 SGHRS and CDR2 YFSETQ come from the germline V gene. The CDR3 consists of 14 residues. Trimming shortened V by 0 bases and J by 7 bases, and 13 bases separated the two germline ends. CDR3 region: CASSLDQGFGEAFF. CDR3 DNA sequence: TGCGCCAGCAGCTTGGATCAGGGATTTGGTGAAGCTTTCTTT.

J is TRBJ2-5 and V is TRBV12-3 or TRBV12-4; 10 bases are shared with TRBD2. CDR3 size: 14 residues. The J segment lost 7 bases and the V segment lost 4 bases, leaving 6 bases of the junction unmatched. This chain's CDR3 is CASSSSGSVVTQYF. The CDR3 bases are TGTGCCAGCAGTTCTAGCGGGAGTGTCGTGACCCAGTACTTC.

This clonotype has at least ten counts. V is TRBV12-3 or TRBV12-4 and J is TRBJ1-5, with a weak D call TRBD1 (6 bases). The V end was cut by 6 bases, the J end by 7 bases, with 13 bases between. The CDR3 is made up of 13 amino acids. The CDR3 nucleotides read TGTGCCAGCAGGGGGGAGGGGGGCCAGCCCCAGCATTTT. Amino acid sequence: CASRGEGGQPQHF.

This clonotype was found a few times. CDR3 loop: CASSPVADRGGNQPQHF. CDR3 coding DNA: TGTGCCAGCAGTCCTGTCGCGGACAGGGGTGGCAATCAGCCCCAGCATTTT. This chain connects TRBV6-1 to TRBJ1-5; 9 bases match TRBD1. Germline V gene sequence: CDR1 MNHNS, CDR2 SASEGT. The CDR3 sequence is 17 residues long. With V trimmed by 5 bases and J by 2 bases, 10 bases remained unmatched.

This sequence joins TRBV6-2 or TRBV6-3 and TRBJ2-2; 12 bases line up with TRBD1. The V and J ends lost 2 bases and 1 base, in that order; junction bases with no gene match: 5. The CDR3 sequence is 18 residues long. The germline V gene encodes CDR1 MNHEY and CDR2 SVGEGT. The CDR3 spells CASSYDRDRGRNTGELFF. Written as DNA, the CDR3 is TGTGCCAGCAGTTACGATAGGGACAGGGGGCGGAACACCGGGGAGCTGTTTTTT.